These 21 T cell receptor beta chains share one sample of origin, sequenced in a study of CD8 T cells in Susac syndrome. RNA was extracted with the RNeasy kit, and a quantity of roughly 0.5 to 1 ug was reverse transcribed using random hexamers. TCRdb itself ran the immunoSEQ multiplex PCR reads through MiXCR, one entry per CDR3 protein. The data show fewer than 150,000 distinct CDR3 sequences, with over 85% seen just once and 0.27% held by the top ten. Sequencing used CD8+ T cells from PBMCs. These receptors all come from a human donor in good health.

V is TRBV29-1 and J is TRBJ1-2; D remains unclear. The germline V gene has CDR1 SQVTM and CDR2 ANQGSEA. This CDR3 has 11 amino acids. Trimming shortened V by 0 bases and J by 7 bases, and 6 bases separated the two germline ends. The chain's CDR3 is CSVEDLGGYTF. CDR3 in DNA: TGCAGCGTTGAAGATTTGGGTGGCTACACCTTC.

The chain employs TRBV27 and TRBJ2-7; 9 bases line up with TRBD2. Trimming took 8 bases from V and 3 from J; bases not matched to a gene: 8. Germline V gene sequence: CDR1 MNHEY, CDR2 SMNVEV (reference sequence). This CDR3 is 14 amino acids long. The DNA of the CDR3 is TGTGCCAGCGGGGCGGGGGGGAGCGGCTACGAGCAGTACTTC. Translated, it gives CASGAGGSGYEQYF.

The chain is built from TRBV6-2 or TRBV6-3 and TRBJ2-1; D gene ambiguous. Germline assignment: CDR1 MNHEY and CDR2 SVGEGT. The V and J ends lost 5 bases and 3 bases respectively, with 11 bases between them. This CDR3 spans 14 amino acids. The CDR3 loop is CASSLDQIYNEQFF. The DNA for the CDR3 is TGTGCCAGCAGTCTAGATCAAATCTACAATGAGCAGTTCTTC.

V gene TRBV7-9 combines with J gene TRBJ1-5; D unclear. Trimming stripped 5 bases from V and 0 bases from J, with 11 bases between. This CDR3 region has 15 residues. Germline V CDR1 and CDR2: SEHNR, FQNEAQ (reference sequence). The CDR3 nucleotides read TGTGCCAGCAGCGATGGGTTGGATAGCAATCAGCCCCAGCATTTT. This sequence encodes CASSDGLDSNQPQHF.

The chain is built from TRBV7-9 and TRBJ2-2; 9 bases line up with TRBD2. CDR1 SEHNR and CDR2 FQNEAQ come from the germline V gene (reference sequence). CDR3 length equals 15 residues. With 5 bases clipped from V and 5 bases from J, the junction kept 6 bases outside the gene matches. CDR3 in DNA: TGTGCCAGCAGCAATAGCGGGAGTTGGACCGGGGAGCTGTTTTTT. Translated: CASSNSGSWTGELFF.

V gene TRBV29-1 combines with J gene TRBJ2-7, with TRBD2 as a possible D gene (6 bases). The CDR3 loop spans 11 amino acids. The V gene's germline CDR1 is SQVTM and CDR2 ANQGSEA. V lost 6 bases, J lost 4 bases, and 10 bases lay in between. The chain's CDR3 is CSVLRGYEQYF. The CDR3 bases are TGCAGCGTCCTCCGGGGGTACGAGCAGTACTTC.

The chain recombines TRBV20-1 with TRBJ1-4; TRBD1 aligns across 8 bases. Germline trimming cut 2 bases from V and 4 bases from J; bases unmatched to any gene: 12. The CDR3 is 17 amino acids. CDR1 DFQATT and CDR2 SNEGSKA come from the germline V gene (reference sequence). The CDR3 DNA is TGCAGTGCTAGATCCATTTACATAGGACAGGGTAATGAAAAACTGTTTTTT. Residues: CSARSIYIGQGNEKLFF.

This clonotype was seen just once. CDR3 bases: TGTGCCAGCAGCCCTCGCGGAGGGAGGAATGAGCAGTTCTTC. It codes for CASSPRGGRNEQFF. This chain connects TRBV12-3 or TRBV12-4 to TRBJ2-1, with TRBD2 as a possible D gene (6 bases). V was pared by 6 bases and J by 7 bases, with 16 bases between. This CDR3 spans 14 amino acids.

The chain joins TRBV15 to TRBJ2-7; D possibly corresponds to TRBD1 (6 bases). Trimming shortened V by 1 base and J by 7 bases, and 11 bases separated the two germline ends. Germline lookup yields CDR1 LNHNV and CDR2 YYDKDF (reference sequence). This CDR3 is built from 13 residues. The DNA for the CDR3 is TGTGCCACCAGCAGAGGGGCAGGGGAAGAGCAGTACTTC. Translating it yields CATSRGAGEEQYF.

This chain links TRBV19 with TRBJ1-2, with 7 positions matching TRBD1. V lost 11 bases and J lost 4; bases outside the gene matches: 10. Germline CDR1 LNHDA, CDR2 SQIVND (reference sequence). The CDR3 loop spans 13 amino acids. CDR3: CAGGQGGVYGYTF. The CDR3 DNA sequence: TGTGCCGGAGGCCAGGGGGGAGTCTATGGCTACACCTTC.

The CDR3 DNA sequence: TGTGCCAGCAGCCAATCGTTGGCAGGGCCCTCCTCCGGGGATGGCTACACCTTC. Protein sequence: CASSQSLAGPSSGDGYTF. The V gene is TRBV16, the J gene TRBJ1-2; perhaps TRBD1 as D (5 bases). The CDR3 covers 18 residues. Germline V gene sequence: CDR1 KGHSY, CDR2 FQNENV. Trimming took 0 bases from V and 6 from J, leaving 23 bases between them.

V gene TRBV7-8 combines with J gene TRBJ1-1; the D is unclear. Germline CDR1 reads SGHVS; CDR2 reads FQNEAQ. The CDR3 spans 14 residues. V lost 1 base to trimming and J lost 5 bases, with 11 bases between them. The CDR3 loop reads CASSLGHPRTEAFF. In DNA, the CDR3 is TGTGCCAGCAGCTTAGGACACCCGAGGACTGAAGCTTTCTTT.

The V and J genes are TRBV7-2 and TRBJ2-3, with D perhaps matching TRBD2 (5 bases). CDR1 is SGHTA and CDR2 is FQGNSA in the germline V gene. Trimming stripped 1 base from V and 4 bases from J, with 6 bases between. This CDR3 spans 13 amino acids. CDR3 in DNA: TGTGCCAGCAGCTTAGTAGCGCCAGATACGCAGTATTTT. Translating it yields CASSLVAPDTQYF. The entire variable domain, with the rest obtained from reference TRBV7-2 and TRBJ2-3, is as follows: GAGVSQSPSNKVTEKGKDVELRCDPISGHTALYWYRQSLGQGLEFLIYFQGNSAPDKSGLPSDRFSAERTGGSVSTLTIQRTQQEDSAVYLCASSLVAPDTQYFGPGTRLTVL.

The sample holds one count of this clonotype. J is TRBJ2-7 and V is TRBV4-1; D might be TRBD2 (6 bases). The CDR3 runs 15 residues. With 0 bases removed from V and 1 base from J, the gap between germline ends came to 10 bases. Per the germline V gene, CDR1 is MGHRA and CDR2 is YSYEKL. Written as DNA, the CDR3 is TGCGCCAGCAGCCAAGATTGGAGGGAGTCCTACGAGCAGTACTTC. Protein sequence: CASSQDWRESYEQYF.

This chain uses TRBV29-1 with TRBJ2-7, with 9 bases fitting TRBD2. This CDR3 comprises 13 residues. Germline V gene data show CDR1 as SQVTM and CDR2 as ANQGSEA. V lost 6 bases, J lost 4 bases, and 7 bases stayed unmatched. The chain's CDR3 is CSVFSGRTYEQYF. For the CDR3, the DNA is TGCAGCGTCTTTAGCGGGAGAACTTACGAGCAGTACTTC.

The chain combines TRBV30 with TRBJ1-1, with D possibly being TRBD1 (6 bases). The CDR3 spans 10 residues. CDR1 is GTSNPN and CDR2 is SVGIG in the germline V gene (reference sequence). Trimming took 5 bases from V and 8 from J, leaving 9 bases between them. CDR3 sequence: CAWGTTEAFF. The CDR3 DNA reads TGTGCCTGGGGGACAACCGAAGCTTTCTTT.

The chain uses TRBV29-1 and TRBJ1-5, with 7 positions matching TRBD1. Germline V gene sequence: CDR1 SQVTM, CDR2 ANQGSEA. Germline trimming cut 6 bases from V and 4 bases from J; bases unmatched to any gene: 3. The CDR3 has 12 amino acids. The DNA of the CDR3 is TGCAGCGTCCTACAGGGGAATCAGCCCCAGCATTTT. Translating gives CSVLQGNQPQHF.

The chain carries TRBV5-6 and TRBJ1-2; the D is unclear. This CDR3 contains 12 residues. Trimming removed 0 bases at V and 5 bases at J, with 5 bases between. The germline V gene encodes CDR1 SGHDT and CDR2 YYEEEE. The CDR3 is CASSLDGYGYTF. The CDR3 nucleotides read TGTGCCAGCAGCTTGGACGGGTATGGCTACACCTTC.

This sequence joins TRBV28 and TRBJ2-7; D is perhaps TRBD1 (6 bases). The germline V gene encodes CDR1 MDHEN and CDR2 SYDVKM. V was pared by 6 bases and J by 2 bases, with 14 bases between. CDR3 length: 14 amino acids. The CDR3 nucleotides read TGTGCCAGCAGAGCAGGGGTTGGGACCTACGAGCAGTACTTC. It yields the protein CASRAGVGTYEQYF. The full variable domain, in which reference TRBV28 and TRBJ2-7 provide the parts outside the CDR3, is DVKVTQSSRYLVKRTGEKVFLECVQDMDHENMFWYRQDPGLGLRLIYFSYDVKMKEKGDIPEGYSVSREKKERFSLILESASTNQTSMYLCASRAGVGTYEQYFGPGTRLTVT.

The chain links TRBV7-9 to TRBJ2-1; D is unclear. V lost 8 bases to trimming and J lost 6 bases, with 8 bases between them. The germline CDR1 and CDR2 sequences are SEHNR and FQNEAQ (reference sequence). The CDR3 contains 11 residues. CDR3: CASLRGNEQFF. The CDR3 DNA reads TGTGCCAGCCTGCGAGGCAATGAGCAGTTCTTC.

A single count supports this clonotype. The chain uses TRBV19 and TRBJ2-1; D ambiguous. Between the trimmed V and J ends, which lost 5 bases and 9 bases, there was a span of 17 bases. From germline, CDR1 is LNHDA and CDR2 SQIVND (reference sequence). The CDR3 runs 14 residues. The CDR3 is CASSVPSGRREQFF. The DNA for the CDR3 is TGTGCCAGTAGTGTGCCCTCTGGGCGTCGTGAGCAGTTCTTC.